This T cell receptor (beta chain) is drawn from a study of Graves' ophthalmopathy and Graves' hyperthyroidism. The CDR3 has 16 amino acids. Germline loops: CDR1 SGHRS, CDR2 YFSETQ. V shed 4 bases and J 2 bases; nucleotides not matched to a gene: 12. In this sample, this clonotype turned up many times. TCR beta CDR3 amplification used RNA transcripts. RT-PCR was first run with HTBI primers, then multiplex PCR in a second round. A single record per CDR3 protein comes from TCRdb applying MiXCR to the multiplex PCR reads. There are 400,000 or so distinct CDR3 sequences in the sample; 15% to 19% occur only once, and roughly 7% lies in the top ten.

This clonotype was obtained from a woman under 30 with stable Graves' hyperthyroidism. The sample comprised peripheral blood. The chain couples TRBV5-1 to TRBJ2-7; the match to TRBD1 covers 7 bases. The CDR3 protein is CASSLTGFGYPYEQYF. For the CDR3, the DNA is TGCGCCAGCAGCCTGACAGGGTTTGGGTATCCCTACGAGCAGTACTTC.